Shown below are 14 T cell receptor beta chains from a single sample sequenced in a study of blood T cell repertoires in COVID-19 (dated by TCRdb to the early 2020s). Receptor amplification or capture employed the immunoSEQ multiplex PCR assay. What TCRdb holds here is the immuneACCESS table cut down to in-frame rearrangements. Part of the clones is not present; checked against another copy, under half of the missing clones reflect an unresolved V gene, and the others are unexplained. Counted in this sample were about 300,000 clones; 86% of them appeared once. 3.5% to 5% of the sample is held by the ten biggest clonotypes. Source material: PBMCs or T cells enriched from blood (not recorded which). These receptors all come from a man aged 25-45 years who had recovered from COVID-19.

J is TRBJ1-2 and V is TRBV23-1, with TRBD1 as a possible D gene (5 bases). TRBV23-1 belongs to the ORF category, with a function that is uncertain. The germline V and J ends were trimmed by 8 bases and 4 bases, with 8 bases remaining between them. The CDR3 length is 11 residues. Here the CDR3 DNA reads TGCGCCAGCTTGGGGGGCTATGGCTACACCTTC. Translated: CASLGGYGYTF.

In DNA, the CDR3 is TGTGCCAGCAGCCAAGGATCCTACGGGGTCCGAAGTCAGCCCCAGCATTTT. This sequence encodes CASSQGSYGVRSQPQHF. The chain recombines TRBV3-1 (or the pseudogene TRBV3-2) with TRBJ1-5; D remains ambiguous. This CDR3 has 17 amino acids. Trimming cost V 1 base and J 6 bases, with 19 bases left between them. Germline V lookup: CDR1 LGHDT, CDR2 YNNKEL (reference sequence).

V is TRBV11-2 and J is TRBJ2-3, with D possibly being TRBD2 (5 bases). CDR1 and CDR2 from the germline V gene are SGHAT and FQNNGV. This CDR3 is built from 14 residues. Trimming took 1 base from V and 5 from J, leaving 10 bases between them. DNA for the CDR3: TGTGCCAGCAGCTTAGGGCTAGCATTAGATACGCAGTATTTT. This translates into CASSLGLALDTQYF.

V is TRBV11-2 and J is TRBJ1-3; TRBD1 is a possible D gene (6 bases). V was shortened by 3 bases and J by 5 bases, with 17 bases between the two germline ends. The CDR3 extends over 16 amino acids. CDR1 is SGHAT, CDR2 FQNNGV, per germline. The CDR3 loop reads CASSFVSKQGRNTIYF. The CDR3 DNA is TGTGCCAGCAGCTTTGTCTCCAAACAGGGAAGAAACACCATATATTTT.

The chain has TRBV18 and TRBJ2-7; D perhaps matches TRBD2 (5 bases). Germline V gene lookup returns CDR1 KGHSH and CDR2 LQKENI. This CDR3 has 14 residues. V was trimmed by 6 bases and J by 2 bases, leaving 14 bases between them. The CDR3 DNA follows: TGTGCCAGCTCCCTCGGACTGGGAACCTACGAGCAGTACTTC. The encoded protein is CASSLGLGTYEQYF.

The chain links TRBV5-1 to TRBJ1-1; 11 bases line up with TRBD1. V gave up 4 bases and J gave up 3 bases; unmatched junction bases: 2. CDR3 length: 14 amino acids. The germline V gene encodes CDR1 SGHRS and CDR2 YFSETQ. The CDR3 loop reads CASSGQGAYTEAFF. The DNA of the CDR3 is TGCGCCAGCAGCGGACAGGGGGCGTACACTGAAGCTTTCTTT.

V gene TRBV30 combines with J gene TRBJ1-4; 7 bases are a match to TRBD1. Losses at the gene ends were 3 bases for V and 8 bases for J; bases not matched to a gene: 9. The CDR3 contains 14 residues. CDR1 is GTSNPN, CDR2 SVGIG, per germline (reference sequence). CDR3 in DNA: TGTGCCTGGAGGGTACAGGGGATCGACGAAAAACTGTTTTTT. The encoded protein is CAWRVQGIDEKLFF. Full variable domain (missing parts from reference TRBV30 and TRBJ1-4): SQTIHQWPATLVQPVGSPLSLECTVEGTSNPNLYWYRQAAGRGLQLLFYSVGIGQISSEVPQNLSASRPQDRQFILSSKKLLLSDSGFYLCAWRVQGIDEKLFFGSGTQLSVL.

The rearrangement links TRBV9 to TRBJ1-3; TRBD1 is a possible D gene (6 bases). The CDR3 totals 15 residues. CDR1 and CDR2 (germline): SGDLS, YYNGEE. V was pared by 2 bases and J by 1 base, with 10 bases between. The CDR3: CASSVTTGSGNTIYF. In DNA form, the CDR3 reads TGTGCCAGCAGCGTGACGACAGGATCTGGAAACACCATATATTTT.

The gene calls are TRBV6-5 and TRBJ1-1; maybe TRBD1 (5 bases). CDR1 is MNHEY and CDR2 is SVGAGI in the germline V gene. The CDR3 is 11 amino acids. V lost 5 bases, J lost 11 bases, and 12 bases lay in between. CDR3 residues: CASSQGFRAFF. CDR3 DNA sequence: TGTGCCAGCAGTCAGGGATTTCGGGCTTTCTTT.

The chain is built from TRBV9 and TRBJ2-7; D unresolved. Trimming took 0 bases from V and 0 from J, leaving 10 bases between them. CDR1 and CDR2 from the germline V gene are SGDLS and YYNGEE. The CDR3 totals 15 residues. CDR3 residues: CASSVGPTSSYEQYF. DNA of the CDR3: TGTGCCAGCAGCGTAGGGCCGACAAGCTCCTACGAGCAGTACTTC.

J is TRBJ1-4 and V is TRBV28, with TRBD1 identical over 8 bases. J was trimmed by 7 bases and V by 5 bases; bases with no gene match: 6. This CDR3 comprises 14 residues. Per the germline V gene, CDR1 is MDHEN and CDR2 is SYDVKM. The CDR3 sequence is CASSKRQGREKLFF. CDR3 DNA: TGTGCCAGCAGTAAACGACAGGGGCGTGAAAAACTGTTTTTT.

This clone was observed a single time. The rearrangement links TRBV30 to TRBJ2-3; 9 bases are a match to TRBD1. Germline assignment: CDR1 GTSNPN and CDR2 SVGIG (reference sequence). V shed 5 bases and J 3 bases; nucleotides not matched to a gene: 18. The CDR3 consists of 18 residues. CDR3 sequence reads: CAWGQGSSALGETDTQYF. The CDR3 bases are TGTGCCTGGGGACAGGGGAGTAGCGCCTTAGGGGAGACAGATACGCAGTATTTT. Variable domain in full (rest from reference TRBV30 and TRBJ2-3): SQTIHQWPATLVQPVGSPLSLECTVEGTSNPNLYWYRQAAGRGLQLLFYSVGIGQISSEVPQNLSASRPQDRQFILSSKKLLLSDSGFYLCAWGQGSSALGETDTQYFGPGTRLTVL.

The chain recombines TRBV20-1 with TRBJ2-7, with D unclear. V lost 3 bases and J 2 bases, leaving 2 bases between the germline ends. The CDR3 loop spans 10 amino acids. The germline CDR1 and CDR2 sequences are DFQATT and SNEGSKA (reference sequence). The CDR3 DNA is TGCAGTGCTAGCGCCTACGAGCAGTACTTC. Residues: CSASAYEQYF.

This CDR3 reads CASSQVYSFVIEAFF. The DNA of the CDR3 is TGCGCCAGCAGCCAAGTTTACAGTTTCGTTATTGAAGCTTTCTTT. The V gene is TRBV4-1, the J gene TRBJ1-1; no definite D call. V was shortened by 1 base and J by 7 bases, with 16 bases between the two germline ends. Germline lookup yields CDR1 MGHRA and CDR2 YSYEKL. CDR3 size: 15 residues.